The 21 T cell receptor beta chains in this list originate from one sample, sequenced in a study of T cell responses to AZD1222 COVID-19 vaccine. This table comes from immunoSEQ multiplex PCR, and its TCRdb copy is limited to in-frame clones, with some not included. The data hold under 150,000 clones, with 88% observed a single time. The sequences come from peripheral blood, collected on day 0 of AZD1222 vaccination. These receptors came from an adult in good health.

The chain combines TRBV6-5 with TRBJ2-7, with 10 bases that match TRBD1. This CDR3 is built from 16 residues. Germline V CDR1 and CDR2: MNHEY, SVGAGI. With 2 bases clipped from V and 7 bases from J, the junction kept 11 bases outside the gene matches. Here the CDR3 DNA reads TGTGCCAGCAGTTACCCACCGGACAGGGGGTTGCGGGAGCAGTACTTC. Translating gives CASSYPPDRGLREQYF.

The chain uses TRBV11-1 and TRBJ2-1, with a weak D call TRBD1 (6 bases). The CDR3 totals 15 residues. Germline V gene data show CDR1 as SGHAT and CDR2 as FQDESV (reference sequence). V lost 6 bases and J 4 bases, leaving 16 bases between the germline ends. In DNA, the CDR3 is TGTGCCAGCAGACCCAACCGAGGGGGATACAATGAGCAGTTCTTC. It translates to CASRPNRGGYNEQFF. The full variable domain, with the rest looked up from reference TRBV11-1 and TRBJ2-1, is EAEVAQSPRYKITEKSQAVAFWCDPISGHATLYWYRQILGQGPELLVQFQDESVVDDSQLPKDRFSAERLKGVDSTLKIQPAELGDSAMYLCASRPNRGGYNEQFFGPGTRLTVL.

V gene TRBV7-3 combines with J gene TRBJ1-6; tentatively, D is TRBD1 (6 bases). This CDR3 is built from 13 residues. Germline values: CDR1 SGHTA, CDR2 FQGTGA. V dropped 5 bases and J dropped 9 bases, with 11 bases sitting between them. CDR3 protein: CASSPGGGSPLHF. CDR3 DNA: TGTGCCAGCAGCCCCGGGGGCGGTTCACCCCTCCACTTT.

This chain joins TRBV19 and TRBJ1-3; D perhaps matches TRBD1 (6 bases). The ends were cut back, 1 base at V and 0 bases at J, with 10 bases in the middle. Germline V CDR1 and CDR2: LNHDA, SQIVND (reference sequence). CDR3 length: 16 residues. The CDR3: CASSIAQTGSGNTIYF. The CDR3 bases are TGTGCCAGTAGTATAGCCCAGACAGGCTCTGGAAACACCATATATTTT.

The CDR3 coding sequence is TGTGCCAGCAGCCTCGGGGGGGCTGAAGCTTTCTTT. Amino acids: CASSLGGAEAFF. This chain uses TRBV7-9 with TRBJ1-1, with a possible D match to TRBD1 (5 bases). V lost 5 bases, J lost 6 bases, and 10 bases lay in between. The CDR3 runs to 12 residues. Germline CDR1 and CDR2: SEHNR and FQNEAQ (reference sequence).

V and J are TRBV2 and TRBJ2-5, with 8 positions matching TRBD2. V lost 3 bases and J lost 5; bases outside the gene matches: 5. Germline V gene data show CDR1 as SNHLY and CDR2 as FYNNEI. The CDR3 is made up of 14 amino acids. Here the CDR3 reads CASSEERGRETQYF. The CDR3 DNA is TGTGCCAGCAGTGAGGAGCGGGGGCGTGAGACCCAGTACTTC.

This rearrangement joins TRBV6-5 to TRBJ1-1; possible D gene TRBD1, 5 bases. V was shortened by 4 bases and J by 5 bases, with 14 bases between the two germline ends. This CDR3 contains 14 residues. CDR1 is MNHEY and CDR2 is SVGAGI in the germline V gene. DNA of the CDR3: TGTGCCAGCAGTTCACCCAGGGCAGGGACTGAAGCTTTCTTT. This sequence encodes CASSSPRAGTEAFF.

This chain links TRBV7-2 with TRBJ1-3; D ambiguous. The CDR3 totals 14 residues. Germline lookup yields CDR1 SGHTA and CDR2 FQGNSA. V lost 2 bases to trimming and J lost 0 bases, with 5 bases between them. DNA for the CDR3: TGTGCCAGCAGCTTAACAACCTCTGGAAACACCATATATTTT. Amino acids: CASSLTTSGNTIYF.

The CDR3 nucleotides read TGTGCCAGCAGCCTCATAGGCTATGGCTACACCTTC. It is translated as CASSLIGYGYTF. This sequence joins TRBV6-5 and TRBJ1-2; D is unclear. The CDR3 is 12 amino acids. The V end lost 6 bases, the J end lost 4 bases, and 9 bases lay between the germline ends. From germline, CDR1 is MNHEY and CDR2 SVGAGI.

V and J are TRBV29-1 and TRBJ2-3, with TRBD2 matching 16 bases. The germline V gene encodes CDR1 SQVTM and CDR2 ANQGSEA. This CDR3 comprises 16 residues. The J segment lost 2 bases and the V segment lost 8 bases, leaving 7 bases of the junction unmatched. The CDR3 nucleotides read TGCAGCCCTAGGGGACTAGCGGGAGGGTACACAGATACGCAGTATTTT. Residues: CSPRGLAGGYTDTQYF.

The chain has TRBV5-1 and TRBJ2-1; D unclear. CDR1 is SGHRS and CDR2 is YFSETQ in the germline V gene. This CDR3 spans 14 amino acids. V was pared by 4 bases and J by 5 bases, with 13 bases between. CDR3 in amino acids: CASSTIPGNNEQFF. CDR3 nucleotide sequence: TGCGCCAGCAGCACAATACCGGGCAACAATGAGCAGTTCTTC.

The chain recombines TRBV6-5 with TRBJ1-2; TRBD1 is a possible D gene (5 bases). This CDR3 spans 15 amino acids. Germline V gives CDR1 MNHEY, CDR2 SVGAGI. With 0 bases removed from V and 6 bases from J, the gap between germline ends came to 14 bases. CDR3 sequence: CASSYSWAGSNGYTF. The CDR3 nucleotides are TGTGCCAGCAGTTACTCGTGGGCAGGGTCTAATGGCTACACCTTC.

The chain couples TRBV6-5 to TRBJ2-7, with TRBD1 matching over 11 bases. The CDR3 runs 14 residues. Trimming took 5 bases from V and 6 from J; bases not matched to a gene: 6. CDR1 is MNHEY and CDR2 is SVGAGI in the germline V gene. The CDR3 DNA reads TGTGCCAGCAGTACCGGACAGGGGGCGGCCGAGCAGTACTTC. Protein sequence: CASSTGQGAAEQYF.

The J gene is TRBJ1-1, the V gene TRBV7-9; D may be TRBD1 (6 bases). The ends were cut back, 7 bases at V and 1 base at J, with 16 bases in the middle. This CDR3 is built from 15 residues. Germline values: CDR1 SEHNR, CDR2 FQNEAQ (reference sequence). The CDR3 loop is CASTLKRDTNTEAFF. The CDR3 nucleotides are TGTGCCAGCACCCTCAAGCGGGACACGAACACTGAAGCTTTCTTT. Looking up the rest from reference TRBV7-9 and TRBJ1-1 gives the full variable domain: DTGVSQNPRHKITKRGQNVTFRCDPISEHNRLYWYRQTLGQGPEFLTYFQNEAQLEKSRLLSDRFSAERPKGSFSTLEIQRTEQGDSAMYLCASTLKRDTNTEAFFGQGTRLTVV.

The chain combines TRBV28 with TRBJ1-2; D gene unclear. The CDR3 loop spans 14 amino acids. CDR1 is MDHEN and CDR2 is SYDVKM in the germline V gene. Trimming stripped 3 bases from V and 3 bases from J, with 11 bases between. DNA of the CDR3: TGTGCCAGCAGTTTGCGCAGACTTCACTATGGCTACACCTTC. Translation gives CASSLRRLHYGYTF.

The chain is built from TRBV19 and TRBJ2-3, with D maybe TRBD1 (6 bases). In germline, CDR1 is LNHDA, CDR2 SQIVND (reference sequence). V shed 5 bases and J shed 0 bases, with 15 bases lying between them. The CDR3 contains 16 residues. The CDR3 loop is CASSPQGALSTDTQYF. CDR3 DNA: TGTGCCAGTAGTCCACAGGGCGCCCTTAGCACAGATACGCAGTATTTT.

In this sample, this clone turned up a few times. The chain couples TRBV7-3 to TRBJ1-6; a possible D gene is TRBD1 (5 bases). CDR3 size: 16 residues. V lost 5 bases to trimming and J lost 0 bases, with 11 bases between them. Germline CDR1 is SGHTA and CDR2 is FQGTGA. CDR3 region: CASSKTGGSYNSPLHF. The CDR3 region has the DNA TGTGCCAGCAGCAAAACGGGGGGCTCCTATAATTCACCCCTCCACTTT.

The rearrangement joins TRBV19 to TRBJ2-6; D is unclear. Trimming cost V 3 bases and J 2 bases, with 8 bases left between them. The CDR3 is 15 residues long. CDR1 LNHDA and CDR2 SQIVND come from the germline V gene (reference sequence). CDR3 bases: TGTGCCAGTAGTATGGCGGCGGCTGGGGCCAACGTCCTGACTTTC. The encoded protein is CASSMAAAGANVLTF.

V usage is TRBV9 and J usage is TRBJ1-5; D might be TRBD1 (6 bases). The V end lost 7 bases, the J end lost 8 bases, and 10 bases lay between the germline ends. Germline-derived CDR1 and CDR2 are SGDLS and YYNGEE. The CDR3 loop spans 11 amino acids. The DNA for the CDR3 is TGTGCCAGCGGAGGGGACAAGCCCCAGCATTTT. Its protein product is CASGGDKPQHF.

The gene calls are TRBV19 and TRBJ1-4; 10 nucleotides align to TRBD1. CDR3 length: 15 amino acids. With 7 bases clipped from V and 8 bases from J, the junction kept 10 bases outside the gene matches. CDR1 is LNHDA, CDR2 SQIVND, per germline (reference sequence). The CDR3 coding sequence is TGTGCCAGTACAACTCCCGGGACAGGGGACGAAAAACTGTTTTTT. Protein product: CASTTPGTGDEKLFF.

J is TRBJ2-5 and V is TRBV3-1 (or the pseudogene TRBV3-2); the match to TRBD1 covers 8 bases. The J segment lost 2 bases and the V segment lost 3 bases, leaving 5 bases of the junction unmatched. This CDR3 spans 15 amino acids. Germline-derived CDR1 and CDR2 are LGHDT and YNNKEL (reference sequence). The CDR3 nucleotides read TGTGCCAGCAGCCATCGACAGGGGCTACAAGAGACCCAGTACTTC. As protein: CASSHRQGLQETQYF.